This T cell receptor beta chain is drawn from a study of T cell responses to AZD1222 COVID-19 vaccine. Worth noting for this clone: Its antigen is unidentified.

CDR1 is SNHLY and CDR2 is FYNNEI in the germline V gene. This CDR3 contains 15 residues. The V and J ends lost 5 bases and 2 bases respectively, with 16 bases between them. Study-wide results and limits: Increased Spike-specific TCR breadth and depth were observed after two AZD1222 doses. Females made up more of the donors, who were largely white British, and clonal diversity may have come out too low. Nearly half of spike-specific TCRs reportedly go after variant regions that carry no mutations. Of the AZD1222 recipients, only 5 or 6 were seropositive at baseline.

Profiled with immunoSEQ multiplex PCR; TCRdb holds only in-frame clones, not every one. This sample carries approximately 260,000 clones, approximately 95% of them seen once, and the ten largest clones take less than 0.6%. Here the sequenced sample was peripheral blood, taken on day 0 of AZD1222 vaccination. The chain has TRBV2 and TRBJ2-7; tentatively, D is TRBD1 (6 bases). This TCR was recovered from an adult in good health. This CDR3 reads CASSNYRQEPYEQYF. Here the CDR3 DNA reads TGTGCCAGCAGTAATTACCGACAGGAGCCCTACGAGCAGTACTTC.